This T cell receptor beta chain comes out of a study of spatial heterogeneity in lung cancer. Background on the study: Fewer alpha-chain than beta-chain sequences were consistently detected. Averaged across combinations, each unique TCR and UMI pairing appeared more than ten times in raw reads, which were uncorrected.

Trimming cost V 2 bases and J 5 bases; bases outside gene matches: 3. This CDR3 has 14 amino acids. The germline CDR1 and CDR2 sequences are ENHRY and SYGVKD. Notes on the study in general: At resection, ubiquitous expanded tumor TCRs appeared in blood more than at follow-up.

There are a few counts of this clonotype. Its target is not known. Via MiXCR, TCRdb re-called the 5' RACE reads, giving one row per CDR3 protein. Of about 17,000 distinct CDR3 sequences in the sample, about a fifth were seen once. The sample's time point: sample taken at primary tumor resection. Material for sequencing was whole RNA from tumor, nontumor lung or frozen PBMC, left unsorted. The TCR originated in a female donor with early-stage non-small cell lung cancer. Specimen: PBMCs, collected at surgery. The genes are TRBV10-3 and TRBJ2-4; 7 bases fit TRBD1. CDR3 DNA: TGTGCCATCAGTGAGGACAGGGATGAAAACATTCAGTACTTC. Protein product: CAISEDRDENIQYF.